This is a list of T cell receptor beta chains from one sample in a study of blood T cell repertoires in COVID-19. Sequenced by immunoSEQ multiplex PCR; TCRdb stores in-frame clones only, minus some. This table has about 190,000 clones, 75% to 85% appearing once. What was sequenced was peripheral blood. These TCRs come from a man between 60 and 70 years old with acute or convalescent COVID-19. CDR3s leave out the opening cysteine and the closing phenylalanine or tryptophan. The order of the fields is clone size, V gene, CDR3 protein. The size entry is marked missing in some rows and otherwise reads once, few, many or a size class.

>few|TRBV7-8
ASSLAPGNLKNTEAF
>-|TRBV3-1/TRBV3-2
ASSQVEEHYGYT
>-|TRBV6-5
ASSLDSGDTYNEQF
>-|TRBV19
ASSIGGAQETQY
>-|TRBV12-3/TRBV12-4
ASSSYNSPLH
>-|TRBV6-5
ASSYSPEGKQPQH
>-|TRBV6-6
ASSFGQQETQY
>-|TRBV7-3
ASSLGPTGLVTDTQY
>-|TRBV5-8
ASSSGTVSNQPQH
>few|TRBV19
ASTAERTGRTGELF
>-|TRBV7-9
ASSLGQMNTEAF
>-|TRBV5-1
ASSNSGISGNEQF
>-|TRBV5-1
ASSSPTLDTQY
>-|TRBV2
ASSDGTVGYEQY
>-|TRBV25-1
ASKEGPIGEAF
>-|TRBV20-1
SAHRGVEAF
>once|TRBV11-1
ASSPTGSSYNEQF
>few|TRBV7-2
ASSLWRLLNTEAF
>-|TRBV7-3
ASSIGQGASPLH
>-|TRBV9
ASSAAPGTSGGSSYNEQF
>-|TRBV19
ASSIVGLAGGRNEQF
>-|TRBV10-1
ATMPGQGAYNEQF
>-|TRBV25-1
ASKILDNEKLF
>-|TRBV11-2
ASSPQETQY
>-|TRBV6-6
ASSYEGINYGYT
>-|TRBV6-1
ASSENLGSSGNTIY
>-|TRBV5-8
ASSLVGGRTDTQY
>-|TRBV4-1
ASSQGTSGSYNEQF
>-|TRBV27
ASSSQGNYGYT
>-|TRBV7-9
ASSLEILGGEQY
>-|TRBV6-6
ASSPGTGVVISGYT
>-|TRBV29-1
SGAVTSTDTQY
>once|TRBV10-3
ATGWGGRIVDTEAF
>-|TRBV6-1
ASSERVGAVMNTEAF
>-|TRBV3-1/TRBV3-2
ASSQYGQGGYT
>-|TRBV5-1
ASSLNAENTEAF
>-|TRBV19
ASSINRDGNQPQH
>-|TRBV30
AWRRLAGIDTQY
>-|TRBV24-1
ATSDSGTGDRDTQY
>-|TRBV19
ASSSLGTSGANVLT
>few|TRBV7-3
ASSPLGQNYGYT
>few|TRBV5-6
ASSLRQGDGYT
>-|TRBV7-9
ASSFTGTSLNEQF
>-|TRBV5-6
ASSLDAGTYGYT
>-|TRBV6-5
ASSSLPGATTTEAF
>-|TRBV18
ASSSPPGSSYEQY
>-|TRBV4-3
ASSSQGGLQETQY
>many|TRBV23-1
ASSHVPGQGKGTFEQY
>-|TRBV7-2
ASSIKPGLEFHEQF
>-|TRBV29-1
SVMTGVGTEAF
>-|TRBV7-9
ASSSRDRVEKLF
>-|TRBV18
ASSPSSPNSNQPQH
>-|TRBV7-9
ASSLGTGGNQPQH
>-|TRBV5-6
ASSWGPRGREKLF
>-|TRBV4-1
ASSEQGLTPLH
>-|TRBV4-3
ASSQDRLAGANEQF